The clone carrying this TCR beta chain was counted many times. Its matching antigen is unknown. The entry originates in a study of Graves' ophthalmopathy and Graves' hyperthyroidism. Study-wide context: The collection of peripheral blood took place at initial diagnosis, before any treatment. The study, taken as a whole, reports: The model achieved roughly 66% sensitivity and about 76% specificity for ophthalmopathy progression.

RNA transcripts provided the template for amplifying TCR beta CDR3 regions. Following a first-round RT-PCR that used HTBI primers, a second-round multiplex PCR was carried out. MiXCR, applied by TCRdb to the multiplex PCR reads, yields one record per CDR3 protein. In the table there are under 800,000 distinct CDR3 sequences, about 24% of which are singletons. Uncontrolled infections, other autoimmune diseases, pregnancy or lactation barred patients from enrollment. The germline CDR1 and CDR2 sequences are GTSNPN and SVGIG (reference sequence). The CDR3 spans 12 residues. V was clipped by 1 base and J by 2 bases, with 5 bases between them.

The specimen sequenced was peripheral blood. The TCR sequence derives from a woman in her late teens or twenties with stable Graves' hyperthyroidism. Some clones in this sample may be carry-over from other donors' samples. This chain links TRBV30 with TRBJ1-1; no clear D gene. The CDR3 bases are TGTGCCTGGAGTGGTGGAAACACTGAAGCTTTCTTT. As protein: CAWSGGNTEAFF.